These 24 T cell receptor beta chains were all obtained from the same sample, sequenced in a study of T cell responses to AZD1222 COVID-19 vaccine. Profiled with immunoSEQ multiplex PCR; TCRdb holds only in-frame clones, not every one. Among about 200,000 clones listed, 90% to 95% were seen once. The starting material was peripheral blood, obtained 28 days after the second dose of the MenACWY control vaccine. These receptors originate from an adult who received the MenACWY meningococcal vaccine as a control.

V is TRBV29-1 and J is TRBJ1-2, with D possibly TRBD1 on 5 matching bases. This CDR3 spans 16 amino acids. The germline V gene has CDR1 SQVTM and CDR2 ANQGSEA. V was shortened by 4 bases and J by 2 bases, with 20 bases between the two germline ends. In DNA, the CDR3 is TGCAGCGTTGCGCCGACTGCGGGGGGGTGGAACTATGGCTACACCTTC. It yields the protein CSVAPTAGGWNYGYTF.

The chain uses TRBV6-1 and TRBJ2-2; TRBD2 aligns across 8 bases. The CDR3 extends over 18 amino acids. Trimming at V came to 4 bases and at J to 0 bases, leaving 10 bases not matched to a gene. The germline V gene encodes CDR1 MNHNS and CDR2 SASEGT. The CDR3 spells CASSAFSAGGPNTGELFF. Here the CDR3 DNA reads TGTGCCAGCAGTGCCTTCTCCGCGGGAGGCCCGAACACCGGGGAGCTGTTTTTT.

V is TRBV5-5 and J is TRBJ2-7; TRBD2 matches at 8 bases. CDR3 length equals 16 residues. V was clipped by 2 bases and J by 0 bases; unmatched bases: 7. Per the germline V gene, CDR1 is SGHKS and CDR2 is YYEKEE (reference sequence). CDR3 protein: CASSLRGGTGSYEQYF. In DNA form, the CDR3 reads TGTGCCAGCAGCTTACGGGGGGGTACTGGCTCCTACGAGCAGTACTTC.

The chain is built from TRBV2 and TRBJ2-2; D might be TRBD1 (7 bases). The CDR3 loop spans 15 amino acids. Germline V gives CDR1 SNHLY, CDR2 FYNNEI. V lost 5 bases, J lost 4 bases, and 14 bases lay in between. CDR3 amino acids: CASSIRQGLTGELFF. CDR3 bases: TGTGCCAGCAGTATCCGACAGGGACTCACCGGGGAGCTGTTTTTT.

The rearrangement uses TRBV29-1 and TRBJ1-1; D not certain. This CDR3 is 15 amino acids long. Germline CDR1 and CDR2: SQVTM and ANQGSEA. Trimming pared 2 bases from V and 4 bases from J, leaving 17 bases between. The CDR3 sequence: CSVERLRAGFTEAFF. The CDR3 DNA is TGCAGCGTTGAAAGGCTTAGGGCAGGTTTCACTGAAGCTTTCTTT.

The chain carries TRBV27 and TRBJ2-7; maybe TRBD1 (6 bases). From germline, CDR1 is MNHEY and CDR2 SMNVEV (reference sequence). Trimming removed 0 bases from V and 2 bases from J, with 14 bases in between. The CDR3 consists of 16 residues. In DNA form, the CDR3 reads TGTGCCAGCAGTTTATCCCCTCTGGGACAAACCTACGAGCAGTACTTC. Translating it yields CASSLSPLGQTYEQYF.

The chain recombines TRBV12-3 or TRBV12-4 with TRBJ2-5, with TRBD2 as a possible D gene (6 bases). This CDR3 is built from 13 residues. Trimming pared 4 bases from V and 4 bases from J, leaving 10 bases between. This CDR3 reads CASSYGGLETQYF. CDR3 bases: TGTGCCAGCAGTTACGGGGGTCTAGAGACCCAGTACTTC.

The V gene is TRBV6-5, the J gene TRBJ1-1; 10 bases line up with TRBD1. Trimming took 6 bases from V and 4 from J; bases not matched to a gene: 5. The germline V gene encodes CDR1 MNHEY and CDR2 SVGAGI. This CDR3 spans 14 amino acids. Here the CDR3 DNA reads TGTGCCAGCAGGGCGGGACAGGGGACCACTGAAGCTTTCTTT. Protein sequence: CASRAGQGTTEAFF.

This rearrangement joins TRBV28 to TRBJ2-4; no clear D. Germline V gene lookup returns CDR1 MDHEN and CDR2 SYDVKM. The CDR3 runs 14 residues. V was pared by 3 bases and J by 2 bases, with 8 bases between. CDR3 nucleotides: TGTGCCAGCAGTTTCGGCTCCTCCAAAAACATTCAGTACTTC. Its protein product is CASSFGSSKNIQYF.

V and J are TRBV5-8 and TRBJ1-3; D call uncertain. The CDR3 is 15 residues long. Between the trimmed V and J ends, which lost 3 bases and 0 bases, there was a span of 10 bases. Germline V gene lookup returns CDR1 SGHTS and CDR2 YDEGEE. The CDR3 loop is CASSSGLSSGNTIYF. The CDR3 nucleotides are TGTGCCAGCAGCTCGGGCTTAAGCTCTGGAAACACCATATATTTT.

The J gene is TRBJ2-1, the V gene TRBV19; weak D call: TRBD2 (5 bases). This CDR3 has 13 amino acids. The V gene lost 9 bases and the J gene lost 3 bases, with 12 bases spanning the gap. CDR1 and CDR2 (germline): LNHDA, SQIVND (reference sequence). The CDR3 bases are TGTGCCAGCAGGATGAGCGGCTACAATGAGCAGTTCTTC. This codes for CASRMSGYNEQFF.

The chain recombines TRBV2 with TRBJ2-7; TRBD2 might be the D (5 bases). V lost 6 bases, J lost 3 bases, and 6 bases lay in between. This CDR3 region has 11 residues. The germline gives CDR1 SNHLY, CDR2 FYNNEI. CDR3 coding DNA: TGTGCCAGCAGCGGACTCTACGAGCAGTACTTC. As protein: CASSGLYEQYF.

The chain has TRBV3-1 (or the pseudogene TRBV3-2) and TRBJ2-7, with TRBD1 matching 9 bases. The junction had 7 bases not matched to a gene; V was cut back by 1 base and J by 6 bases. Germline V gives CDR1 LGHDT, CDR2 YNNKEL (reference sequence). This CDR3 contains 15 residues. CDR3: CASSQVPGQGGEQYF. The CDR3 DNA is TGTGCCAGCAGCCAAGTGCCGGGACAGGGAGGCGAGCAGTACTTC.

The chain is built from TRBV9 and TRBJ1-1, with D maybe TRBD1 (5 bases). V lost 0 bases to trimming and J lost 1 base, with 10 bases between them. The germline V gene encodes CDR1 SGDLS and CDR2 YYNGEE. The CDR3 runs to 15 residues. CDR3 sequence: CASSVAGHQNTEAFF. The DNA for the CDR3 is TGTGCCAGCAGCGTAGCAGGACACCAGAACACTGAAGCTTTCTTT.

This clone came up once. The CDR3 here is CASNVGGTGAYEQYF. In DNA, the CDR3 is TGTGCCAGCAACGTGGGGGGGACAGGGGCCTACGAGCAGTACTTC. The chain links TRBV6-5 to TRBJ2-7; 10 bases map to TRBD1. The V and J ends lost 7 bases and 2 bases, in that order; junction bases with no gene match: 8. This CDR3 has 15 amino acids. Germline V CDR1 and CDR2: MNHEY, SVGAGI.

The chain couples TRBV4-3 to TRBJ1-1; D possibly corresponds to TRBD1 (5 bases). There are 15 residues in the CDR3. V gave up 1 base and J gave up 4 bases, with 13 bases separating them. CDR1 LGHNA and CDR2 YSLEER come from the germline V gene. In DNA, the CDR3 is TGCGCCAGCAGCCAAGGGTGGGACGTTGTCACTGAAGCTTTCTTT. Its translation: CASSQGWDVVTEAFF.

The CDR3 DNA is TGTGCCAGCAGCCAAAGGGCAGGCACCGGGGCCAACGTCCTGACTTTC. This sequence encodes CASSQRAGTGANVLTF. The chain combines TRBV3-1 (or the pseudogene TRBV3-2) with TRBJ2-6; D remains ambiguous. In germline, CDR1 is LGHDT, CDR2 YNNKEL (reference sequence). The V gene lost 2 bases and the J gene lost 4 bases, with 12 bases spanning the gap. The CDR3 contains 16 residues.

The genes are TRBV9 and TRBJ2-1, with D tentatively TRBD1 (6 bases). Germline V gives CDR1 SGDLS, CDR2 YYNGEE. This CDR3 spans 15 amino acids. The V end lost 3 bases, the J end lost 8 bases, and 18 bases lay between the germline ends. DNA of the CDR3: TGTGCCAGCAGCGATACTACAGGGATCGGATATGAGCAGTTCTTC. It encodes CASSDTTGIGYEQFF.

The genes are TRBV29-1 and TRBJ1-1, with a weak D call TRBD1 (6 bases). V was cut by 5 bases and J by 4 bases, with 20 bases left in between. CDR1 and CDR2 (germline): SQVTM, ANQGSEA. The CDR3 contains 15 residues. CDR3 residues: CSVTASGGSATEAFF. In DNA, the CDR3 is TGCAGCGTTACGGCCTCGGGGGGCAGCGCCACTGAAGCTTTCTTT.

The CDR3 coding sequence is TGTGCCACGAGGTACCTTCTGGAGGGCACCATATATTTT. Protein product: CATRYLLEGTIYF. The V gene is TRBV28, the J gene TRBJ1-3; D uncertain. V shed 10 bases and J shed 9 bases, with 19 bases lying between them. The CDR3 has 13 residues. CDR1 MDHEN and CDR2 SYDVKM come from the germline V gene.

This clone was seen only once. The rearrangement uses TRBV6-2 or TRBV6-3 and TRBJ2-7; D perhaps matches TRBD2 (6 bases). This CDR3 contains 16 residues. CDR1 MNHEY and CDR2 SVGEGT come from the germline V gene. With 2 bases removed from V and 4 bases from J, the gap between germline ends came to 18 bases. CDR3 sequence: CASSYQVGRAGYEQYF. The CDR3 DNA is TGTGCCAGCAGTTACCAAGTGGGGCGCGCGGGATACGAGCAGTACTTC.

This chain uses TRBV7-9 with TRBJ2-1; TRBD2 might be the D (5 bases). Trimming left V 5 bases short and J 1 base short, with 18 bases between. The CDR3 consists of 17 residues. Germline lookup yields CDR1 SEHNR and CDR2 FQNEAQ (reference sequence). The CDR3 coding sequence is TGTGCCAGCAGCCGCATCGGGGAACGCGGTTCCTACAATGAGCAGTTCTTC. Residues: CASSRIGERGSYNEQFF. Filled out from reference TRBV7-9 and TRBJ2-1, the complete variable domain reads DTGVSQNPRHKITKRGQNVTFRCDPISEHNRLYWYRQTLGQGPEFLTYFQNEAQLEKSRLLSDRFSAERPKGSFSTLEIQRTEQGDSAMYLCASSRIGERGSYNEQFFGPGTRLTVL.

The chain recombines TRBV7-3 with TRBJ1-1; tentatively, D is TRBD1 (6 bases). The CDR3 is made up of 16 amino acids. CDR1 SGHTA and CDR2 FQGTGA come from the germline V gene. The ends were cut back, 5 bases at V and 0 bases at J, with 16 bases in the middle. The CDR3 region is CASSQTGGTMNTEAFF. As DNA, the CDR3 is TGTGCCAGCAGCCAGACAGGCGGTACCATGAACACTGAAGCTTTCTTT.

The rearrangement links TRBV30 to TRBJ2-5; D is uncertain. The length of the CDR3 is 16 residues. Germline lookup yields CDR1 GTSNPN and CDR2 SVGIG (reference sequence). V lost 1 base and J lost 5, with 20 bases in between. The DNA for the CDR3 is TGTGCCTGGAGTGGGCTCTTAAGCCCGCCGACGGAGACCCAGTACTTC. It yields the protein CAWSGLLSPPTETQYF.